This T cell receptor (beta chain) was recovered during a study of T-cell memory formation after mild COVID-19. Many counts were recorded for this clonotype. Using its own MiXCR run on the 5' RACE reads, TCRdb lists one record per CDR3 protein. This sample yields over 120,000 distinct CDR3 sequences, of which about 6.1% are seen a single time; about 1.9% belongs to the top ten. The V and J ends lost 0 bases and 0 bases respectively, with 10 bases between them. Germline V gene lookup returns CDR1 SGDLS and CDR2 YYNGEE. CDR3 length equals 16 residues. The rearrangement links TRBV9 to TRBJ2-1; D is unclear. Source material: PBMCs or a T cell subset sorted from them (not recorded which). This clonotype was obtained from an adult woman who had mild COVID-19 (a few samples of this study predate the infection). Cell type and time point are not known. Here the CDR3 reads CASSVGGGASYNEQFF. CDR3 DNA sequence: TGTGCCAGCAGCGTAGGAGGCGGAGCCTCCTACAATGAGCAGTTCTTC.